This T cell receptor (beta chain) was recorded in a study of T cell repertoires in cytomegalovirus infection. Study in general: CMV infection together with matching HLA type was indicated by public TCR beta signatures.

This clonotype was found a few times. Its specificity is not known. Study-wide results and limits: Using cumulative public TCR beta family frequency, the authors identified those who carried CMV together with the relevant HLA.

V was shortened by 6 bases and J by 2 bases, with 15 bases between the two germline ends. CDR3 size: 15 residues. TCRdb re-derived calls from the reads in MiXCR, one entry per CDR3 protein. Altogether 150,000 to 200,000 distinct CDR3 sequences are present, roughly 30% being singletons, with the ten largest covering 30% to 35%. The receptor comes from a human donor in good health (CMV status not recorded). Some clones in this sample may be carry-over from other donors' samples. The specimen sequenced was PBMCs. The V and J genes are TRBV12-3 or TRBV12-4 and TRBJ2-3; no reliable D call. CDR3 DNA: TGTGCCAGCAGGGGGATGCAGTTTCACACAGATACGCAGTATTTT. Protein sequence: CASRGMQFHTDTQYF.